Listed below are T cell receptor beta chains from one sample, sequenced in a study of T cell repertoires in cytomegalovirus infection. Their target antigens are unknown. TCRdb reprocessed the reads via MiXCR and lists one record per CDR3 protein. The data contain about half a million distinct CDR3 sequences, around a third of them seen just once; the ten biggest clones take up under 20%. This sample comprised cultured PBMCs, obtained from culture after CMV antigen stimulation. Every receptor here comes from a human donor in good health (CMV status not recorded). Some clones in this sample may be carry-over from other donors' samples. The CDR3 runs from the conserved cysteine through the conserved F or W. D genes are given only for firm matches. Where a row states a size, it is once, few, many or the class of an expanded clone; other rows omit it.

V gene	J gene	D gene	clone size	CDR3 DNA	CDR3 protein
TRBV4-1	TRBJ2-2	NA	NA	TGCGCCAGCAGCCCCAAATGGGTCACCGTCGCCGGGGAGCTGTTTTTT	CASSPKWVTVAGELFF
TRBV11-3	TRBJ1-6	NA	NA	TGTGCCAGCAGCCCACCTTCTTGGGGGCCCCTCCACTTT	CASSPPSWGPLHF
TRBV25-1	TRBJ1-4	TRBD1	NA	TGTGCCAGCAGTCAGGACAGGAGGAATGAAAAACTGTTTTTT	CASSQDRRNEKLFF
TRBV28	TRBJ1-5	NA	NA	TGTGCCAGCAGTCGCCCAACCCAGGGCAATCAGCCCCAGCATTTT	CASSRPTQGNQPQHF
TRBV7-4	TRBJ2-1	TRBD2	NA	TGTGCCAGCAGGCCCCGCGGGACTAGTCGCAATAAGCAGTTCTTC	CASRPRGTSRNKQFF
TRBV19	TRBJ2-5	TRBD2	few	TGTGCCAGTAGTGTGAATAGCGGGAGGGCCGATGCGTGGACCCAGTACTTC	CASSVNSGRADAWTQYF
TRBV20-1	TRBJ2-7	TRBD2	NA	TGCAGTGCTTTCGGGGGGCGGGAGGCAACCTACGAGCAGTACTTC	CSAFGGREATYEQYF
TRBV5-5	TRBJ2-3	NA	few	TGTGCCAGCAGCTATCGATTCAGGGATACGCAGTATTTT	CASSYRFRDTQYF
TRBV12-3/TRBV12-4	TRBJ2-5	TRBD2	NA	TGTGCCGGAACCCCGGTCCGACAGCGGGGGGAAGAGACCCAGTACTTC	CAGTPVRQRGEETQYF
TRBV6-2/TRBV6-3	TRBJ2-1	TRBD2	NA	TGTGCCAGCAGTATCAGACTAGCGGGCGTTTCCTACAATGAGCAGTTCTTC	CASSIRLAGVSYNEQFF
TRBV12-3/TRBV12-4	TRBJ1-3	NA	few	TGTGCCAGCAGTCCAAACAGGCAGTCTTCTGGAAACACCATATATTTT	CASSPNRQSSGNTIYF
TRBV11-1	TRBJ1-6	NA	NA	TGTGCCAGCAGCCTCACCGATGGGAATTCACCCCTCCACTTT	CASSLTDGNSPLHF
TRBV5-6	TRBJ2-5	TRBD2	NA	TGTGCCAGCAGCTTAACTAGCGGGAGTTCCGTGTTGAAGGAGACCCAGTACTTC	CASSLTSGSSVLKETQYF
TRBV24-1	TRBJ2-3	TRBD2	NA	TGTGCCACCAGTGTGCGGGAGGGCCTCGGAGATACGCAGTATTTT	CATSVREGLGDTQYF
TRBV12-3/TRBV12-4	TRBJ2-5	NA	many	TGTGCCAGCAGCGGAGAGACCCAGTACTTC	CASSGETQYF
TRBV6-1	TRBJ2-6	NA	NA	TGTGCCAGCAGCATGTTTGGGAACTCTGGGGCCAACGTCCTGACTTTC	CASSMFGNSGANVLTF
TRBV7-2	TRBJ2-2	TRBD2	NA	TGTGCCAGCAGTGGGCTAGCGGGAGCGGTCGGGGAGCTGTTTTTT	CASSGLAGAVGELFF
TRBV7-2	TRBJ1-1	TRBD1	NA	TGTGCCAGCAGCTCCATAGACAGGGTGGTCACTGAAGCTTTCTTT	CASSSIDRVVTEAFF
TRBV24-1	TRBJ2-1	TRBD1	NA	TGTGCCACCAGTGATTTGGGGGGGACAGGAGGGTACAATGAGCAGTTCTTC	CATSDLGGTGGYNEQFF
TRBV6-5	TRBJ2-3	NA	NA	TGTGCCAGCGGCGGGTCTTCGCCCCCAGATACGCAGTATTTT	CASGGSSPPDTQYF
TRBV12-3/TRBV12-4	TRBJ1-1	NA	few	TGTGCCAGCAGGGCTTTTGGCAGACAGAACACTGAAGCTTTCTTT	CASRAFGRQNTEAFF
TRBV20-1	TRBJ2-7	NA	NA	TGCAGTGCTACGACTGTGACCTACGAGCAGTACTTC	CSATTVTYEQYF
TRBV27	TRBJ2-2	NA	many	TGTGCCAGCACCCGATCATCTAGCTTCACCGGGGAGCTGTTTTTT	CASTRSSSFTGELFF
TRBV12-3/TRBV12-4	TRBJ2-7	NA	NA	TGTGCCAGCAGTTTAGGATACTCCTACGAGCAGTACTTC	CASSLGYSYEQYF
TRBV7-4	TRBJ2-3	NA	once	TGTGCCAGCAGAAGGACTCCTTCTAGCACAGATACGCAGTATTTT	CASRRTPSSTDTQYF
TRBV7-6	TRBJ2-7	TRBD2	NA	TGTGCCAGCAGCTTTGCGGGGGGGAACTACGAGCAGTACTTC	CASSFAGGNYEQYF
TRBV5-1	TRBJ2-7	TRBD2	few	TGCGCCAGCAGCCCGGGACTAACCTCCTACGAGCAGTACTTC	CASSPGLTSYEQYF
TRBV12-3/TRBV12-4	TRBJ2-5	TRBD2	many	TGTGCCAGCAGTCGCGGACTAGCGGGACGGGGAGAGACCCAGTACTTC	CASSRGLAGRGETQYF
TRBV4-1	TRBJ2-7	TRBD1	few	TGCGCCAGCAGCCCCACAGGGGCCCGTTCCTACGAGCAGTACTTC	CASSPTGARSYEQYF
TRBV28	TRBJ2-2	TRBD2	NA	TGTGCCAGCAGTAACTATAGCGGGAGGGCCGGGGAGCTGTTTTTT	CASSNYSGRAGELFF
TRBV11-2	TRBJ2-1	NA	NA	TGTGCCAGCAGCTTAGCCCCCCGGGCGGACAATGAGCAGTTCTTC	CASSLAPRADNEQFF
TRBV7-9	TRBJ1-1	NA	NA	TGTGCCAGCAGCTTAGCGCCCCAGGGATTAACTGAAGCTTTCTTT	CASSLAPQGLTEAFF
TRBV10-2	TRBJ2-4	TRBD1	many	TGCGCCAGCAGTGTGAACCCGGGGACAGGCCGCCTGCTAGCCAAAAACATTCAGTACTTC	CASSVNPGTGRLLAKNIQYF
TRBV12-3/TRBV12-4	TRBJ2-1	TRBD1	many	TGTGCCAGCTCCGTACAGGGGTATGAGCAGTTCTTC	CASSVQGYEQFF
TRBV4-2	TRBJ2-7	TRBD2	few	TGTGCCAGCAGCCAAGATCAGACTAGCGACCGCCCTATCTACGAGCAGTACTTC	CASSQDQTSDRPIYEQYF
TRBV4-1	TRBJ1-1	NA	NA	TGCGCCAGCAGCCAAGAAGGTCGAGCTGAAGCTTTCTTT	CASSQEGRAEAFF
TRBV7-6	TRBJ1-1	TRBD1	few	TGTGCCAGCAGCTTACGGGACAGGAACACTGAAGCTTTCTTT	CASSLRDRNTEAFF
TRBV7-2	TRBJ2-6	TRBD2	few	TGTGCCAGCAGCTTAGCCACTAGCGCTGGGGCCAACGTCCTGACTTTC	CASSLATSAGANVLTF
TRBV12-3/TRBV12-4	TRBJ1-5	NA	many	TGTGCCAGCACTTTAACGGATAGCAATCAGCCCCAGCATTTT	CASTLTDSNQPQHF
TRBV7-6	TRBJ2-2	TRBD2	NA	TGTGCCAGCAGCTTAGGACCGGGAGGGAACACCGGGGAGCTGTTTTTT	CASSLGPGGNTGELFF
TRBV7-9	TRBJ2-1	TRBD2	NA	TGTGCCAGCCGCGGGAGTAACGACAATGAGCAGTTCTTC	CASRGSNDNEQFF
TRBV24-1	TRBJ2-5	NA	NA	TGTGCCACCAGTGATCTGACGGGTGGATGGGAGACCCAGTACTTC	CATSDLTGGWETQYF
TRBV7-2	TRBJ2-1	TRBD2	NA	TGTGCCAGCAGCTCCTGGACTAGCGGGAGCTCCTACAATGAGCAGTTCTTC	CASSSWTSGSSYNEQFF
TRBV9	TRBJ2-2	TRBD2	many	TGTGCCAGCAGCTACGGACTAGCGGCGAACACCGGGGAGCTGTTTTTT	CASSYGLAANTGELFF
TRBV5-4	TRBJ2-6	NA	many	TGTGCCAGCAGCCCCAGCGACTTGTTGGGGGCCAACGTCCTGACTTTC	CASSPSDLLGANVLTF
TRBV28	TRBJ2-5	TRBD1	few	TGTGCCAGCAGCCCATCCCCCGGGACAGGGGAAGAGACCCAGTACTTC	CASSPSPGTGEETQYF
TRBV7-9	TRBJ2-5	NA	many	TGTGCCAGCAGCTTACAGCAAGAGACCCAGTACTTC	CASSLQQETQYF
TRBV6-2/TRBV6-3	TRBJ1-1	NA	NA	TGTGCCAGCAGTTACTCGGCAGGGATCCCTGAAGCTTTCTTT	CASSYSAGIPEAFF